This TCR beta chain was obtained from a study of T cells in Graves' hyperthyroidism and ophthalmopathy (dated by TCRdb to about 2019). With regard to the full study: Peripheral blood samples were taken at initial diagnosis, before any treatment was given. A discovery cohort of around 100 patients, roughly 45 with Graves' ophthalmopathy and under 60 with stable Graves' hyperthyroidism, was used to find distinguishing TCR V-J signatures. Whether ophthalmopathy could be predicted prospectively was tested in an independent validation cohort made up of roughly 19 hyperthyroidism patients plus 17 patients who later progressed to ophthalmopathy. The roughly 100 discovery patients were randomly split 7:3 into training and test sets. In several Graves' hyperthyroidism patients, the study also compared T-cell repertoires from thyroid tissue with T-cell repertoires from blood. Once sampling was done, hyperthyroidism patients were given methimazole at a starting dose of 30 mg daily, whereas ophthalmopathy patients were given high-dose intravenous methylprednisolone. The paper describes TCR Vbeta CDR3 sequencing of 135 peripheral blood samples, made up of about 41 ophthalmopathy patients, approximately 76 hyperthyroidism patients and about 17 progressor patients. The study at large found these results: Most expanded thyroid clonotypes (frequency above 0.001) were also detected in blood, a finding suggesting that blood repertoires may reflect thyroid immune responses. No statistical method was used to set the sample size in advance, and investigators knew the group allocation. A model built on a 13 V-J signature distinguished ophthalmopathy from stable hyperthyroidism, reaching 87.88% sensitivity and about 81% specificity in cross-validation and 80%/75% in testing. In validation, progression to ophthalmopathy was predicted by the model with 70.59% sensitivity and 72.22% specificity, a median of roughly 6 months before onset.

Sequences MGHDK (CDR1) and SYGVNS (CDR2) are obtained from the germline V gene. The CDR3 holds 17 amino acids from the cysteine to the phenylalanine. CDR3 DNA only is kept here, 51 bases in frame from base 1. At the junction V is shortened by 3 bases and J by 4 bases; bases outside the gene matches: 8. Concerning this clonotype itself: Its antigen specificity is not known. No much larger clone exists at a distance of one base, and base qualities are not known.

In the ophthalmopathy patients, disease was moderately to severely active, with a Clinical Activity Score of 3 or more, a NOSPECS grade of 4 or more, and a duration of less than 3 months. Any patient with an uncontrolled infection, another autoimmune disease, pregnancy or lactation was excluded. Diagnoses relied on clinical symptoms, serum thyroxine and TRAb, thyroid ultrasound and orbital computed tomography. PBMCs were separated from around 9.1 ml of fresh peripheral blood using Ficoll-Paque density gradient centrifugation. Total RNA was extracted with Trizol reagent, and quality was checked on an Agilent 2100 Bioanalyzer. The TCR beta CDR3 regions were amplified from the RNA transcripts. The TCR CDR3 was subjected to a first round of RT-PCR using the HTBI primer set and the Qiagen OneStep RT-PCR kit. Libraries were constructed in a second round of multiplex PCR, after which size selection and purification were carried out. Libraries were sequenced paired-end with 100 bp reads on an Illumina HiSeq2000. In the source study's methods: SOAPnuke was used to process the raw data, removing reads that contained adapters or uncalled bases, had a mean Phred below 15, or lacked an exact match to the constant primer or identifier. High-quality paired reads were merged with COPE v1.2.5, and unique nucleotide sequences were defined as clonotypes. MiTCR v1.1 was used to align clonotypes to the IMGT TRBV, TRBD and TRBJ reference segments. Analysis was restricted to V-J combinations with a frequency above 0.0001, which covered roughly 99% of repertoires. The TCS score was defined as the ratio of F50 (clonal expansion) to E x V (chaos), calculated using BLOSUM62-based TCRdist between CDR3 peptides within each V-J. Welch's t-statistics and random forest reduced 500 to 650 V-J features to 10 to 15, which were used in a naive Bayes classifier (R e1071). TCRdb ran its own pipeline on the public reads, namely fastp trimming at Q25 and MiXCR clone calling, and kept in-frame beta chains. Rows with a matching CDR3 protein are joined into one entry that keeps the most common DNA and genes. The V and J calls reflect TCRdb's pipeline rather than the authors' work. For this sample there are 490,000 or so distinct CDR3 sequences; under 25% appear just once. The ten largest account for about half of the sample.

Material for sequencing was blood. This receptor chain uses TRBV25-1 and TRBJ2-1; TRBD2 aligns with 11 central bases. This TCR came from a woman in her sixties or seventies with Graves' ophthalmopathy. The DNA sequence is given as TGTGCCAGCAGTGACGTGACTAGCGGGAAGTTTTACAATGAGCAGTTCTTC. This encodes CASSDVTSGKFYNEQFF.